Listed below are T cell receptor beta chains from one sample, sequenced in a study of blood T cell repertoires in COVID-19. Data came from immunoSEQ multiplex PCR; TCRdb stores just in-frame clones and leaves some out. Among 350,000 to 450,000 clones, under 90% were seen once, and the ten largest hold 1.7%. Material: PBMCs or T cells enriched from blood (not recorded which). Every receptor here comes from a woman aged 30 to 39 who had recovered from COVID-19. The conserved cysteine and the conserved F or W are not part of the CDR3 here. A D gene is named only where the DNA matches it firmly.

d_call: TRBD1
j_call: TRBJ1-4
v_call: TRBV28
cdr3_aa: ASLKTGRREKLF

d_call: TRBD2
j_call: TRBJ2-1
v_call: TRBV9
cdr3_aa: ASSNLLAGANNEQF

d_call: NA
j_call: TRBJ1-1
v_call: TRBV5-4
cdr3_aa: ASRFPGQLNTEAF

d_call: NA
j_call: TRBJ1-5
v_call: TRBV7-2
cdr3_aa: ASSVTAVGPQH

d_call: NA
j_call: TRBJ1-5
v_call: TRBV28
cdr3_aa: ASSPGKAWGNQPQH

d_call: NA
j_call: TRBJ2-1
v_call: TRBV4-3
cdr3_aa: ASSHEAHLNEQF

d_call: TRBD2
j_call: TRBJ2-2
v_call: TRBV4-1
cdr3_aa: ASSSGGSLAGELF

d_call: NA
j_call: TRBJ1-1
v_call: TRBV11-1
cdr3_aa: ASSFSPLTGTEAF

d_call: TRBD1
j_call: TRBJ1-4
v_call: TRBV10-3
cdr3_aa: AIRATGDEKLF

d_call: TRBD2
j_call: TRBJ2-2
v_call: TRBV5-1
cdr3_aa: ASKREGLAGELF

d_call: TRBD1
j_call: TRBJ1-1
v_call: TRBV7-9
cdr3_aa: ASSFRGLLVEAF

d_call: TRBD1
j_call: TRBJ2-3
v_call: TRBV5-4
cdr3_aa: ASSLGQGRDTQY

d_call: NA
j_call: TRBJ2-3
v_call: TRBV6-5
cdr3_aa: ASRISSTDTQY

d_call: NA
j_call: TRBJ1-1
v_call: TRBV27
cdr3_aa: ASSFNPGMNTEAF

d_call: TRBD1
j_call: TRBJ1-5
v_call: TRBV6-5
cdr3_aa: ASSVQGAQPQH

d_call: TRBD1
j_call: TRBJ1-4
v_call: TRBV4-2
cdr3_aa: ASSYLQQGAGEKLF

d_call: TRBD2
j_call: TRBJ2-7
v_call: TRBV3-1/TRBV3-2
cdr3_aa: ASSQLGTSGRAMPSYEQY

d_call: NA
j_call: TRBJ2-7
v_call: TRBV6-5
cdr3_aa: ASRGASSSYEQY

d_call: TRBD1
j_call: TRBJ1-4
v_call: TRBV28
cdr3_aa: ASSFPRGPPNEKLF

d_call: TRBD2
j_call: TRBJ2-5
v_call: TRBV28
cdr3_aa: ASSLSGLAVETQY

d_call: NA
j_call: TRBJ1-2
v_call: TRBV4-1
cdr3_aa: ASSPVGPAGYGYT

d_call: TRBD1
j_call: TRBJ1-2
v_call: TRBV24-1
cdr3_aa: ATSDYRQGSNYGYT

d_call: NA
j_call: TRBJ1-3
v_call: TRBV28
cdr3_aa: ASSIRGTIY

d_call: NA
j_call: TRBJ1-5
v_call: TRBV7-9
cdr3_aa: ASSPPGVFQPQH

d_call: TRBD1
j_call: TRBJ2-7
v_call: TRBV6-6
cdr3_aa: ASSYSGTGSYEQY

d_call: TRBD1
j_call: TRBJ1-4
v_call: TRBV3-1/TRBV3-2
cdr3_aa: ASSQGDRRIATNEKLF

d_call: NA
j_call: TRBJ2-1
v_call: TRBV7-8
cdr3_aa: ASSPWERDTPRGQF

d_call: TRBD1
j_call: TRBJ1-2
v_call: TRBV4-2
cdr3_aa: ASSHRTGKNGYT

d_call: TRBD2
j_call: TRBJ2-5
v_call: TRBV9
cdr3_aa: ASRAGLVPFETQY

d_call: NA
j_call: TRBJ1-1
v_call: TRBV2
cdr3_aa: ASIGEYTEAF

d_call: NA
j_call: TRBJ2-7
v_call: TRBV21-1
cdr3_aa: ASSIFSYEQY

d_call: TRBD1
j_call: TRBJ1-6
v_call: TRBV18
cdr3_aa: ASSPRGLNSPLH

d_call: NA
j_call: TRBJ2-2
v_call: TRBV4-2
cdr3_aa: ASSQDLRGGPGELF

d_call: TRBD2
j_call: TRBJ2-1
v_call: TRBV19
cdr3_aa: ASNLASGGSHEQF

d_call: NA
j_call: TRBJ2-7
v_call: TRBV3-1/TRBV3-2
cdr3_aa: ASSQKRSTYEQY

d_call: TRBD2
j_call: TRBJ2-1
v_call: TRBV27
cdr3_aa: ASSSYSGRQLLRRV

d_call: TRBD1
j_call: TRBJ1-6
v_call: TRBV20-1
cdr3_aa: SASTVGTANSPLH

d_call: TRBD2
j_call: TRBJ2-1
v_call: TRBV27
cdr3_aa: ASNKAGENEQF

d_call: NA
j_call: TRBJ1-1
v_call: TRBV2
cdr3_aa: ASTRTARNTEAF

d_call: NA
j_call: TRBJ1-3
v_call: TRBV3-1/TRBV3-2
cdr3_aa: ASSQDNRVFRNTIY

d_call: NA
j_call: TRBJ2-1
v_call: TRBV5-4
cdr3_aa: ASSFKSGRPYNEQF

d_call: NA
j_call: TRBJ2-5
v_call: TRBV10-1
cdr3_aa: ARIRVHTETQY

d_call: NA
j_call: TRBJ1-1
v_call: TRBV4-2
cdr3_aa: ASSQDAGQAF

d_call: TRBD1
j_call: TRBJ1-4
v_call: TRBV5-1
cdr3_aa: ASSLGGTGPNEKLF

d_call: TRBD1
j_call: TRBJ1-5
v_call: TRBV28
cdr3_aa: ASTIQGEGNQPQH

d_call: NA
j_call: TRBJ1-6
v_call: TRBV6-2/TRBV6-3
cdr3_aa: ASSWVAAGNSPLH

d_call: NA
j_call: TRBJ1-6
v_call: TRBV5-4
cdr3_aa: ASSLDLPRQVQGNSPLH

d_call: NA
j_call: TRBJ2-7
v_call: TRBV10-3
cdr3_aa: AIRSGGGRDYEQY

d_call: TRBD1
j_call: TRBJ2-1
v_call: TRBV6-4
cdr3_aa: ASSESGQGTIF

d_call: NA
j_call: TRBJ2-7
v_call: TRBV27
cdr3_aa: ASSSRPSEQY

d_call: NA
j_call: TRBJ1-3
v_call: TRBV19
cdr3_aa: ASSIPSAGNTIY

d_call: TRBD1
j_call: TRBJ2-7
v_call: TRBV6-5
cdr3_aa: ASSYSGQGSPYEQY

d_call: NA
j_call: TRBJ1-1
v_call: TRBV6-5
cdr3_aa: ASSSALKDTEAF

d_call: NA
j_call: TRBJ1-5
v_call: TRBV27
cdr3_aa: ASSLSVGGRGH

d_call: TRBD1
j_call: TRBJ1-2
v_call: TRBV18
cdr3_aa: ASSWDRNYGYT

d_call: NA
j_call: TRBJ1-5
v_call: TRBV7-8
cdr3_aa: ASSLARAGFSNQPQH

d_call: TRBD1
j_call: TRBJ1-4
v_call: TRBV25-1
cdr3_aa: ASRGDSNEKLF

d_call: NA
j_call: TRBJ1-1
v_call: TRBV3-1/TRBV3-2
cdr3_aa: ASRRGATEAF